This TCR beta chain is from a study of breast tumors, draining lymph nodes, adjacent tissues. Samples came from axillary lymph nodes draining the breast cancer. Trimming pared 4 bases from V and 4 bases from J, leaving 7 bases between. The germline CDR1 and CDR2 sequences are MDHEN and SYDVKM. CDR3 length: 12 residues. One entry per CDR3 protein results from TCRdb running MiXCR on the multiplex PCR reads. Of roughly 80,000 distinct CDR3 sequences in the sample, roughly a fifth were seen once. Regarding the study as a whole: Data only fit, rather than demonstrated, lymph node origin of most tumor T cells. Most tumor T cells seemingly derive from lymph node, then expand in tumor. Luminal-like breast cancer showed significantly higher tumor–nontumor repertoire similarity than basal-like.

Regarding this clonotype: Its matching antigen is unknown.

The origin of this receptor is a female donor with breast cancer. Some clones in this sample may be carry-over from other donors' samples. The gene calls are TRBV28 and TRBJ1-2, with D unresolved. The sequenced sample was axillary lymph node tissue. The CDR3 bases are TGTGCCAGCAGTTCCACAGCCTATGGCTACACCTTC. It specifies CASSSTAYGYTF.